Following are 10 T cell receptor beta chains from one sample sequenced in a study of blood T cell repertoires in COVID-19. Method: immunoSEQ multiplex PCR; TCRdb's copy keeps in-frame clones and lacks some. The sample lists about 220,000 clones, approximately 83% occurring once. Sequenced: peripheral blood. The receptors here all came from a middle-aged woman with active or convalescent COVID-19.

The chain has TRBV9 and TRBJ2-5, with 8 positions matching TRBD2. This CDR3 region has 16 residues. Germline V gene lookup returns CDR1 SGDLS and CDR2 YYNGEE. J was trimmed by 5 bases and V by 0 bases; bases with no gene match: 9. The CDR3, as DNA: TGTGCCAGCAGCGTAGAGATGGCGGGGGGCTTCGAGACCCAGTACTTC. Its protein product is CASSVEMAGGFETQYF.

The chain links TRBV15 to TRBJ2-2; 7 bases agree with TRBD2. After removal of 0 bases from V and 4 bases from J, the junction contained 2 bases not matched to a gene. CDR3 size: 15 residues. Germline V gene sequence: CDR1 LNHNV, CDR2 YYDKDF (reference sequence). Here the CDR3 reads CATSREPGGTGELFF. The CDR3 DNA is TGTGCCACCAGCAGAGAACCGGGGGGCACCGGGGAGCTGTTTTTT.

The chain uses TRBV4-3 and TRBJ2-2; 7 bases line up with TRBD1. The CDR3 is 17 amino acids. The germline CDR1 and CDR2 sequences are LGHNA and YSLEER. The trim removed 0 bases at V and 1 base at J, leaving 5 bases unmatched. This CDR3 reads CASSQDWGTVNTGELFF. The CDR3 coding sequence is TGCGCCAGCAGCCAAGATTGGGGGACAGTGAACACCGGGGAGCTGTTTTTT.

This chain links TRBV10-3 with TRBJ2-1; 8 bases match TRBD2. V lost 0 bases to trimming and J lost 7 bases; unmatched junction nucleotides: 11. Germline V CDR1 and CDR2: ENHRY, SYGVKD. The CDR3 covers 17 residues. The CDR3 reads CAISESSGLGRENEQFF. The DNA for the CDR3 is TGTGCCATCAGTGAGTCTTCGGGACTAGGGAGGGAAAATGAGCAGTTCTTC.

The V and J genes are TRBV27 and TRBJ1-5; 8 bases map to TRBD1. This CDR3 contains 13 residues. Germline V gene lookup returns CDR1 MNHEY and CDR2 SMNVEV (reference sequence). V shed 6 bases and J 6 bases; nucleotides not matched to a gene: 4. CDR3: CASSRDRGQPQHF. The CDR3, as DNA: TGTGCCAGCAGCAGAGACAGGGGTCAGCCCCAGCATTTT.

The chain carries TRBV27 and TRBJ2-1; TRBD2 agrees at 8 bases. Unmatched junction bases numbered 12, after V lost 5 bases and J lost 9 bases. The CDR3 sequence is 15 residues long. CDR1 MNHEY and CDR2 SMNVEV come from the germline V gene (reference sequence). CDR3 nucleotides: TGTGCCAGCAGTCCACGTTCTCGCGGGGGGATTGAGCAGTTCTTC. Its protein product is CASSPRSRGGIEQFF.

The chain joins TRBV25-1 to TRBJ2-5; maybe TRBD2 (6 bases). The CDR3 contains 14 residues. Trimming took off 7 bases at V and 2 bases at J, with 14 bases between the two ends. From germline, CDR1 is MGHDK and CDR2 SYGVNS. This CDR3 reads CASTGLGGQETQYF. The CDR3, as DNA: TGTGCCAGCACAGGACTGGGGGGACAAGAGACCCAGTACTTC.

J is TRBJ2-7 and V is TRBV18; D possibly corresponds to TRBD1 (5 bases). V gave up 5 bases and J gave up 3 bases, with 11 bases separating them. CDR1 and CDR2 (germline): KGHSH, LQKENI. There are 13 residues in the CDR3. This chain's CDR3 is CASSADTNYEQYF. In nucleotides, the CDR3 is TGTGCCAGCTCAGCGGACACGAACTACGAGCAGTACTTC.

The chain is built from TRBV6-2 or TRBV6-3 and TRBJ2-3; 13 nucleotides agree with TRBD2. V dropped 5 bases and J dropped 2; count of bases not matched to a gene: 1. CDR1 and CDR2 from the germline V gene are MNHEY and SVGEGT. The CDR3 runs to 15 residues. The chain's CDR3 is CASSGLAGATDTQYF. The DNA for the CDR3 is TGTGCCAGCAGTGGACTAGCGGGGGCCACAGATACGCAGTATTTT.

The J gene is TRBJ2-3, the V gene TRBV13; maybe TRBD1 (6 bases). The CDR3 extends over 15 amino acids. In germline, CDR1 is PRHDT, CDR2 FYEKMQ (reference sequence). The ends were cut back, 4 bases at V and 0 bases at J, with 11 bases in the middle. In nucleotides, the CDR3 is TGTGCCAGCAGCTGGACCCAGGGGAGCACAGATACGCAGTATTTT. Residues: CASSWTQGSTDTQYF. Variable domain in full (rest from reference TRBV13 and TRBJ2-3): AAGVIQSPRHLIKEKRETATLKCYPIPRHDTVYWYQQGPGQDPQFLISFYEKMQSDKGSIPDRFSAQQFSDYHSELNMSSLELGDSALYFCASSWTQGSTDTQYFGPGTRLTVL.